Sequencing of this TCR beta chain was carried out in a study of STAT5B mutations in CD4+ large granular lymphocyte leukemia. In the case of this clone: Its antigen is still unknown.

Broader study findings: Data were not HLA-matched across samples. Compared with healthy controls (2/35), patient top clones favored TRBV06 (8/27). Patient CD4-sorted repertoires looked more clonal than healthy CD4+ repertoires, even without putative leukemic clones. Main leukemic clonotypes were patient-specific, but approximately 27% appeared at low frequency elsewhere.

With 5 bases clipped from V and 7 bases from J, the junction kept 9 bases outside the gene matches. Looked up from germline, CDR1 is LGHNA and CDR2 is YNFKEQ. This CDR3 contains 16 residues. This table comes from immunoSEQ multiplex PCR, and its TCRdb copy is limited to in-frame clones, with some not included. The sample gives tens of thousands of clones, over 80% of which show up once; 8.6% is in the top ten. The receptor was derived from a human donor in good health. V usage is TRBV4-2 and J usage is TRBJ2-2, with TRBD2 identical over 11 bases. Sequencing was carried out using CD4+ T cells from blood buffy coats. CDR3 in amino acids: CASSRPLTSGNGELFF. CDR3 in DNA: TGTGCCAGCAGCAGACCCTTGACTAGCGGGAACGGGGAGCTGTTTTTT.